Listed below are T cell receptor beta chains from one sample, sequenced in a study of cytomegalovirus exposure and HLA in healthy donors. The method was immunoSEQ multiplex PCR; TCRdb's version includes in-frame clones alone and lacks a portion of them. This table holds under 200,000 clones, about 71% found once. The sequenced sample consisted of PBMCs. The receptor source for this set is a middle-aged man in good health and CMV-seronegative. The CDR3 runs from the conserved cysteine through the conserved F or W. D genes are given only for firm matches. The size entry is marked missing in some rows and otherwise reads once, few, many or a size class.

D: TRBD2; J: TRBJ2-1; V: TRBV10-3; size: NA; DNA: TGTGCCATCAGTGGGGGCGCCGGGACTAGCGGGGGTTACAATGAGCAGTTCTTC; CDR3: CAISGGAGTSGGYNEQFF
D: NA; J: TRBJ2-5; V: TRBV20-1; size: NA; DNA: TGCAGTGCTAGAGCCCGGGAGACCCAGTACTTC; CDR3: CSARARETQYF
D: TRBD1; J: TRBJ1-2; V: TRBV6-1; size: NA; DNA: TGTGCCAGTGGACCGGGACAGGGCTATGGCTACACCTTC; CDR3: CASGPGQGYGYTF
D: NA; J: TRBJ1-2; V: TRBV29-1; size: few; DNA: TGCAGCGCCAACAGGGAATACGGCCCCTACACCTTC; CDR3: CSANREYGPYTF
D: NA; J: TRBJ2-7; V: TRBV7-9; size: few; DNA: TGTGCCAGCAGCTTACCAGGGGCCTACGAGCAGTACTTC; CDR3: CASSLPGAYEQYF
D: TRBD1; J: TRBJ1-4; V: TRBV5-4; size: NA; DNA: TGTGCCAGCAGAGCCGGGACAGGGGAAGAAAAACTGTTTTTT; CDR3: CASRAGTGEEKLFF
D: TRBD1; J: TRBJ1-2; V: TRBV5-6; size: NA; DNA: TGTGCCAGCAGCTCCCGGGACAGGGCCTATGGCTACACCTTC; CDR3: CASSSRDRAYGYTF
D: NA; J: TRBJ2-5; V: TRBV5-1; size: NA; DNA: TGCGCCAGCAGCCTACGGGATGGGCGGCAGGGGGAGACCCAGTACTTC; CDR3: CASSLRDGRQGETQYF
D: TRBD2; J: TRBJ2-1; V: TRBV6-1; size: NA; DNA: TGTACCAGCAGTGAAGCTAGCGGGGGGTACAATGAGCAGTTCTTC; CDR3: CTSSEASGGYNEQFF
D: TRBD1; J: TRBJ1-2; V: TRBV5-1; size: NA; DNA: TGCGCCAGCACCCACCGGACAGGGGGTGACTATGGCTACACCTTC; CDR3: CASTHRTGGDYGYTF
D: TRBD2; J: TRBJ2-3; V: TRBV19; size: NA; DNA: TGTGCCAGTAGTCCCCGGCTAGCGGGGGTAGACTTAGATACGCAGTATTTT; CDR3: CASSPRLAGVDLDTQYF
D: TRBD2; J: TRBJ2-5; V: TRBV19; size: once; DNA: TGTGCCAGTAGGTCGACTAGCGGGGGGCGCCAAGAGACCCAGTACTTC; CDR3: CASRSTSGGRQETQYF
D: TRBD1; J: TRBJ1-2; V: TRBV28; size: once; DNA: TGTGCCAGCAGATCAGGGGGCGCAGGCTATGGCTACACCTTC; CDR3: CASRSGGAGYGYTF
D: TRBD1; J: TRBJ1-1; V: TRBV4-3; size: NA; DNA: TGCGCCAGCAGACGACAGGGAGGTACTGAAGCTTTCTTT; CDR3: CASRRQGGTEAFF
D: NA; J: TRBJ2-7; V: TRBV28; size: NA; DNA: TGTGCCAGCAGTTTAAGGTGGGGGGGCCTGTTCGAGCAGTACTTC; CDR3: CASSLRWGGLFEQYF
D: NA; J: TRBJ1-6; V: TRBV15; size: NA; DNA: TGTGCCACCAGCCCCAGGGGAGACAGAAAAAATTCACCCCTCCACTTT; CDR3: CATSPRGDRKNSPLHF
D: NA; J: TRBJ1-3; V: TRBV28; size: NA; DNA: TGTGCCAGCAGTTTGGTGCAGGGTAAGAGAAACACCATATATTTT; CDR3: CASSLVQGKRNTIYF
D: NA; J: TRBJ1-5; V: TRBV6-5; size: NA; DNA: TGTGCCAGCAGATCGACAGGTACGAATCAGCCCCAGCATTTT; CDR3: CASRSTGTNQPQHF
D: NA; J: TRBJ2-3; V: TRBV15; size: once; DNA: TGTGCCACCAGCAGAGATGATAGGCTGAGGGATACGCAGTATTTT; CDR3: CATSRDDRLRDTQYF
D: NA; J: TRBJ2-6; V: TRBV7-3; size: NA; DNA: TGTGCCAGCAGTTCAGACAGCTCTGGGGCCAACGTCCTGACTTTC; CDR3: CASSSDSSGANVLTF
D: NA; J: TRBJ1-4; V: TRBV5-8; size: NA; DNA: TGTGCCAGCAGCTTGGTTCAAGGCCTCGGGAATGAAAAACTGTTTTTT; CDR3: CASSLVQGLGNEKLFF
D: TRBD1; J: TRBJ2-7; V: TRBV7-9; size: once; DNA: TGTGCCAGCAGCTCCGGACAGGTCCCGTACTTC; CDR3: CASSSGQVPYF
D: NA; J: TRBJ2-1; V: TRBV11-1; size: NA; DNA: TGTGCCAGCAGCTTAATTAACAGCGGCGGTGGTGAGCAGTTCTTC; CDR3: CASSLINSGGGEQFF
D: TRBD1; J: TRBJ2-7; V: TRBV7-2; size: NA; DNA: TGTGCCAGCAGCTTCCTCGACAGGGGAGGTTCCGAGCAGTACTTC; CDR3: CASSFLDRGGSEQYF
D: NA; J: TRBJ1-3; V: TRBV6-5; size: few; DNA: TGTGCCAGCAGTTACTCGTACTCTGGAAACACCATATATTTT; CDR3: CASSYSYSGNTIYF
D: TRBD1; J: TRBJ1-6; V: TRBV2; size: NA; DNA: TGTGCCAGCAATGGACAGGGCCATAATTCACCCCTCCACTTT; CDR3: CASNGQGHNSPLHF
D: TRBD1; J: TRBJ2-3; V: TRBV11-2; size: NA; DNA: TGTGCCAGCAGCCCGGGACAGGCCAAAGATACGCAGTATTTT; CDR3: CASSPGQAKDTQYF
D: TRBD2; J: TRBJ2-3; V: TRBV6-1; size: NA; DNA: TGTGCCAGCACTATGACTAGCGGGGGGACAGATACGCAGTATTTT; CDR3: CASTMTSGGTDTQYF